Following are 9 T cell receptor beta chains from one sample sequenced in a study of T cell responses to AZD1222 COVID-19 vaccine. TCRdb keeps only in-frame clones here, not all; method: immunoSEQ multiplex PCR. The data show about 130,000 clones, about 89% seen once. Specimen: peripheral blood, collected on day 0 of AZD1222 vaccination. The receptors come from an adult in good health.

This clone showed up just once. V is TRBV3-1 (or the pseudogene TRBV3-2) and J is TRBJ2-1, with D possibly being TRBD1 (6 bases). Germline V CDR1 and CDR2: LGHDT, YNNKEL (reference sequence). Trimming shortened V by 4 bases and J by 3 bases, and 16 bases separated the two germline ends. The CDR3 sequence is 16 residues long. The chain's CDR3 is CASSPQGQGYYNEQFF. The CDR3 DNA follows: TGTGCCAGCAGCCCTCAGGGGCAGGGGTACTACAATGAGCAGTTCTTC.

J is TRBJ1-2 and V is TRBV6-5; D is perhaps TRBD1 (6 bases). Germline V gene lookup returns CDR1 MNHEY and CDR2 SVGAGI. V was cut by 8 bases and J by 3 bases, with 13 bases left in between. The CDR3 sequence is 13 residues long. In nucleotides, the CDR3 is TGTGCCAGCTACGCTAGGACAGACTATGGCTACACCTTC. It yields the protein CASYARTDYGYTF.

In this sample, this clone turned up once. The chain couples TRBV6-5 to TRBJ2-3; D is unresolved. CDR1 is MNHEY and CDR2 is SVGAGI in the germline V gene. Deletions cut 2 bases from V and 2 bases from J, with 8 bases between. This CDR3 is 14 amino acids long. CDR3 sequence: CASSYRVPTDTQYF. The CDR3 DNA sequence: TGTGCCAGCAGTTACAGAGTTCCCACAGATACGCAGTATTTT.

On this clone itself: This sequence may be a read error, since a much larger clone differs from it by one base. The CDR3 nucleotides read TGTGCCAGCAGTACTTACTACGAGCAGTACTTC. Protein sequence: CASSTYYEQYF. The V and J genes are TRBV13 and TRBJ2-7, with unresolved D. The germline V and J ends were trimmed by 6 bases and 3 bases, with 6 bases remaining between them. The CDR3 is 11 amino acids. CDR1 PRHDT and CDR2 FYEKMQ come from the germline V gene (reference sequence).

This chain connects TRBV5-8 to TRBJ1-5; D is ambiguous. The CDR3 has 12 residues. CDR1 and CDR2 from the germline V gene are SGHTS and YDEGEE. Trimming took 1 base from V and 7 from J, leaving 6 bases between them. The CDR3 DNA sequence: TGTGCCAGCAGCTTGAGGAGCCAGCCCCAGCATTTT. This sequence encodes CASSLRSQPQHF.

The chain combines TRBV3-1 (or the pseudogene TRBV3-2) with TRBJ2-6, with D possibly TRBD1 on 5 matching bases. The V gene lost 1 base and the J gene lost 0 bases, with 10 bases spanning the gap. CDR3 length equals 17 residues. Germline V CDR1 and CDR2: LGHDT, YNNKEL (reference sequence). The chain's CDR3 is CASSQVRQLSGANVLTF. For the CDR3, the DNA is TGTGCCAGCAGCCAAGTTAGACAGCTCTCTGGGGCCAACGTCCTGACTTTC.

This clone was seen a handful of times. The chain links TRBV6-5 to TRBJ1-1; D gene ambiguous. The CDR3 extends over 12 amino acids. Germline lookup yields CDR1 MNHEY and CDR2 SVGAGI. V was shortened by 10 bases and J by 1 base, with 10 bases between the two germline ends. The CDR3 sequence is CATTKKNTEAFF. Written as DNA, the CDR3 is TGTGCCACCACGAAAAAGAACACTGAAGCTTTCTTT.

This chain joins TRBV4-1 and TRBJ2-7; the D gene is possibly TRBD2 (6 bases). The CDR3 sequence is 15 residues long. With 8 bases removed from V and 3 bases from J, the gap between germline ends came to 20 bases. CDR1 is MGHRA, CDR2 YSYEKL, per germline. The CDR3 DNA is TGCGCCAGCGGTTCTGGGGGGTCAAGCATCTACGAGCAGTACTTC. It specifies CASGSGGSSIYEQYF.

This clone was observed a handful of times. The chain uses TRBV9 and TRBJ1-1; the D is unclear. Trimming removed 0 bases from V and 1 base from J, with 7 bases in between. The CDR3 has 14 amino acids. Germline lookup yields CDR1 SGDLS and CDR2 YYNGEE. CDR3 DNA: TGTGCCAGCAGCGTAGGGTTGGAGAACACTGAAGCTTTCTTT. Translated: CASSVGLENTEAFF.